The 18 T cell receptor beta chains listed next were all sequenced from one sample in a study of tumor-infiltrating lymphocytes in oesophageal squamous cell carcinoma. Each CDR3 protein is one row after TCRdb ran MiXCR on the PCR reads. The table shows more than 10,000 distinct CDR3 sequences, with roughly half occurring only once. The sequencing sample was made of blood. Every receptor here comes from a female donor with esophageal squamous cell carcinoma.

The chain recombines TRBV7-2 with TRBJ2-1; 8 positions match TRBD2. The J call may be mistaken, given a closer DNA end match to TRBJ2-7. The CDR3 length is 14 residues. Per germline, CDR1 SGHTA and CDR2 FQGNSA. CDR3 in DNA: TGTGCCAGCAGCTTTTCCGGGAGGGCCTACGAGCAGTACTTC. This gives the protein CASSFSGRAYEQYF.

The J gene is TRBJ2-3, the V gene TRBV7-3, with 11 bases that match TRBD1. J lost 5 bases, V lost 2 bases, and 6 bases had no gene match. This CDR3 is 16 amino acids long. CDR1 and CDR2 (germline): SGHTA, FQGTGA. The CDR3 DNA is TGTGCCAGCAGCTTAGGAAGGACAGGGGGCGGAGATACGCAGTATTTT. Its protein is CASSLGRTGGGDTQYF.

This clonotype has a single count. J is TRBJ2-4 and V is TRBV12-3 or TRBV12-4; 7 nucleotides agree with TRBD2. The DNA end is a closer match to TRBJ2-7, so the J assignment may be wrong. This CDR3 is built from 14 residues. CDR3 amino acids: CASSLSRERGEQYF. In DNA, the CDR3 is TGTGCCAGCAGTTTGTCGCGGGAGCGTGGCGAGCAGTACTTC.

The rearrangement uses TRBV11-2 and TRBJ1-5; D might be TRBD1 (5 bases). Germline V gene sequence: CDR1 SGHAT, CDR2 FQNNGV. CDR3 length equals 16 residues. V lost 1 base, J lost 7 bases, and 17 bases lay in between. The CDR3 region is CASSLGPPGSGQPQHF. CDR3 nucleotides: TGTGCCAGCAGCTTAGGTCCCCCAGGGTCAGGGCAGCCCCAGCATTTT.

This chain uses TRBV7-6 with TRBJ2-7; 9 bases are shared with TRBD1. V lost 1 base, J lost 3 bases, and 4 bases stayed unmatched. CDR3 length: 15 amino acids. CDR1 is SGHVS, CDR2 FNYEAQ, per germline. Here the CDR3 reads CASSLDRGQGYEQYF. The CDR3, as DNA: TGTGCCAGCAGCTTAGACAGGGGGCAAGGCTACGAGCAGTACTTC.

This chain joins TRBV4-2 and TRBJ2-2; D is possibly TRBD1 (6 bases). CDR3 length equals 15 residues. Deletions cut 5 bases from V and 1 base from J, with 11 bases between. Germline-derived CDR1 and CDR2 are LGHNA and YNFKEQ. The CDR3 coding sequence is TGTGCCAGCAGCAGGGGGACATTGAACACCGGGGAGCTGTTTTTT. Protein product: CASSRGTLNTGELFF.

This chain uses TRBV6-6 with TRBJ2-6; D ambiguous. Near its end, the DNA agrees better with TRBJ2-7, so the J call may be wrong. The CDR3 is 15 residues long. Per germline, CDR1 MNHNY and CDR2 SVGAGI (reference sequence). This CDR3 is CASSYRRQVMDEQYF. In DNA form, the CDR3 reads TGTGCCAGCAGTTATCGGCGGCAAGTAATGGACGAGCAGTACTTC.

This clonotype was seen a single time. The chain links TRBV7-3 to TRBJ2-1; D is uncertain. CDR3 length equals 15 residues. In germline, CDR1 is SGHTA, CDR2 FQGTGA. Trimming pared 1 base from V and 6 bases from J, leaving 13 bases between. CDR3 protein: CASSLMANKVNEQFF. In DNA, the CDR3 is TGTGCCAGCAGCTTAATGGCTAATAAGGTCAATGAGCAGTTCTTC.

This chain uses TRBV18 with TRBJ1-1; weak D call: TRBD1 (6 bases). The germline V gene encodes CDR1 KGHSH and CDR2 LQKENI. V was cut by 3 bases and J by 1 base, with 9 bases left in between. The CDR3 length is 14 residues. The CDR3 DNA sequence: TGTGCCAGCTCACCCACGACAGGGAACACTGAAGCTTTCTTT. Its protein product is CASSPTTGNTEAFF.

This clonotype was detected many times. The chain uses TRBV4-2 and TRBJ2-1, with D perhaps assigned TRBD1 or TRBD2 (5 bases each). Germline V gene lookup returns CDR1 LGHNA and CDR2 YNFKEQ. V was shortened by 0 bases and J by 5 bases, with 20 bases between the two germline ends. The CDR3 totals 18 residues. CDR3 DNA sequence: TGTGCCAGCAGCCAAGATAGGCGCGCTGGGACGGAGCACAATGAGCAGTTCTTC. It is translated as CASSQDRRAGTEHNEQFF.

This chain links TRBV7-2 with TRBJ2-5, with 13 bases matching TRBD2. This CDR3 has 16 residues. Trimming took 3 bases from V and 11 from J; bases not matched to a gene: 12. Germline assignment: CDR1 SGHTA and CDR2 FQGNSA. The CDR3 reads CASSFRTSGGTDTQYF. CDR3 coding DNA: TGTGCCAGCAGCTTCCGGACTAGCGGGGGCACAGATACGCAGTACTTC.

The table lists this clonotype with a count of one. The chain links TRBV9 to TRBJ2-5; 8 nucleotides align to TRBD2. With the DNA end fitting TRBJ2-1 better, the J assignment may be wrong. This CDR3 region has 15 residues. Per the germline V gene, CDR1 is SGDLS and CDR2 is YYNGEE. The CDR3 nucleotides are TGTGCCAGCACCCCTCCCGGGAGGGTTTACAATGAGCAGTTCTTC. This sequence encodes CASTPPGRVYNEQFF.

The CDR3 here is CASSLASNEQFF. CDR3 nucleotide sequence: TGTGCCAGCAGCTTAGCGTCGAATGAGCAGTTCTTC. The chain joins TRBV11-1 to TRBJ2-1; D call uncertain. V shed 0 bases and J shed 7 bases, with 4 bases lying between them. This CDR3 is built from 12 residues. Germline V gene lookup returns CDR1 SGHAT and CDR2 FQDESV (reference sequence).

This clonotype is medium-sized by share. The chain combines TRBV7-2 with TRBJ1-5, with 8 bases matching TRBD1. Trimming took 5 bases from V and 7 from J; bases not matched to a gene: 10. This CDR3 spans 15 amino acids. Germline lookup yields CDR1 SGHTA and CDR2 FQGNSA. The CDR3 nucleotides are TGTGCCAGCAGCCCCGACAGGGGCGTCGGCCAGCCCCAGCATTTT. Translation gives CASSPDRGVGQPQHF.

This clonotype showed up just a few times. DNA for the CDR3: TGTGCCAGCAGAGGGACAGGGATTATGGAGCAGTACTTC. Translating gives CASRGTGIMEQYF. This chain uses TRBV28 with TRBJ2-5, with 9 bases matching TRBD1. The CDR3 is 13 amino acids. V shed 6 bases, J shed 11 bases, and the junction held 10 bases outside the gene matches. CDR1 MDHEN and CDR2 SYDVKM come from the germline V gene.

With regard to this clonotype: The conserved phenylalanine or tryptophan normally closing the CDR3 is absent here, so this likely arose from a read error. The limits of the CDR3 on the DNA are not certain, so only TCRdb's listed CDR3 is given. V is TRBV6-1 and J is TRBJ2-1; the listed D gene, TRBD1, was not tested against the DNA. The CDR3 is 19 amino acids long, termini counted. Germline V gene data show CDR1 as MNHNS and CDR2 as SASEGT. The CDR3 loop reads CASSEPSTGGGNYGYTFGS.

This clonotype is labeled as medium-sized. DNA of the CDR3: TGTGCCAGCAGTGAAGATATAGCCAAAAACATTCAGTACTTC. Translation gives CASSEDIAKNIQYF. The chain employs TRBV6-1 and TRBJ2-4, with D hard to call. The CDR3 contains 14 residues. Germline CDR1 is MNHNS and CDR2 is SASEGT. V lost 1 base and J 0 bases, leaving 4 bases between the germline ends.

The chain employs TRBV7-9 and TRBJ2-3; 11 bases map to TRBD2. The J call is uncertain, as TRBJ2-1 better fits the DNA end. CDR1 is SEHNR, CDR2 FQNEAQ, per germline (reference sequence). The CDR3 has 19 residues. CDR3: CASMKSWGASGRRYNEQFF. CDR3 DNA: TGTGCCAGCATGAAATCGTGGGGGGCTAGCGGGAGGAGGTACAATGAGCAGTTCTTC.